The 29 T cell receptor beta chains presented below share a single source sample, sequenced in a study of response to subunit inactivated influenza vaccine. MiXCR, applied by TCRdb to the RT-PCR reads, yields one record per CDR3 protein. The sample carries some 150,000 distinct CDR3 sequences, 12% recorded once. The same sample was also studied in work on T cells expressing NK-cell markers. That work states: A 5'RACE template switching approach incorporating UMIs was used to make TCR beta cDNA.

Source: CD8+ T cells sorted from PBMCs, taken about 12 days after vaccination. Receptors were obtained from a man in his forties or fifties who received an inactivated influenza vaccine.

The V and J genes are TRBV20-1 and TRBJ2-7; a weak D match, TRBD1 (6 bases). V was shortened by 5 bases and J by 3 bases, with 14 bases between the two germline ends. The V gene's germline CDR1 is DFQATT and CDR2 SNEGSKA (reference sequence). This CDR3 spans 13 amino acids. The CDR3, as DNA: TGCAGTGCTGAAGACAGGTGGTACTACGAGCAGTACTTC. As protein: CSAEDRWYYEQYF.

This clonotype was observed a handful of times. The chain is built from TRBV4-1 and TRBJ2-7; the D gene is possibly TRBD2 (6 bases). The CDR3 loop spans 18 amino acids. V lost 0 bases, J lost 5 bases, and 23 bases lay in between. The germline V gene encodes CDR1 MGHRA and CDR2 YSYEKL. CDR3 sequence reads: CASSQDFREPTFGNEQYF. CDR3 sequence (DNA): TGCGCCAGCAGCCAAGATTTCCGGGAGCCTACCTTTGGGAACGAGCAGTACTTC.

A few counts support this clonotype. The chain combines TRBV2 with TRBJ2-1, with D tentatively TRBD2 (6 bases). V was shortened by 2 bases and J by 1 base, with 12 bases between the two germline ends. This CDR3 is built from 16 residues. Germline V CDR1 and CDR2: SNHLY, FYNNEI. This CDR3 is CASSEWGGMSYNEQFF. Here the CDR3 DNA reads TGTGCCAGCAGTGAATGGGGCGGGATGTCCTACAATGAGCAGTTCTTC.

The rearrangement uses TRBV7-3 and TRBJ2-2; 14 nucleotides align to TRBD2. The CDR3 is 16 residues long. The junction had 6 bases not matched to a gene; V was cut back by 5 bases and J by 7 bases. Germline lookup yields CDR1 SGHTA and CDR2 FQGTGA. The CDR3 loop is CASSTGLAGEGGELFF. The CDR3 nucleotides read TGTGCCAGCAGCACGGGACTAGCGGGAGAAGGCGGGGAGCTGTTTTTT. Looking up the rest from reference TRBV7-3 and TRBJ2-2 gives the full variable domain: GAGVSQTPSNKVTEKGKYVELRCDPISGHTALYWYRQSLGQGPEFLIYFQGTGAADDSGLPNDRFFAVRPEGSVSTLKIQRTERGDSAVYLCASSTGLAGEGGELFFGEGSRLTVL.

This clonotype showed up just a few times. The chain is built from TRBV4-1 and TRBJ2-2; 7 bases are shared with TRBD2. The length of the CDR3 is 14 residues. From germline, CDR1 is MGHRA and CDR2 YSYEKL. V was pared by 5 bases and J by 7 bases, with 7 bases of the junction left unmatched. The CDR3 is CASSTRLAVGELFF. CDR3 coding DNA: TGCGCCAGCAGCACCCGGCTAGCGGTCGGGGAGCTGTTTTTT.

The chain joins TRBV6-5 to TRBJ1-2; the D gene is possibly TRBD1 (5 bases). Germline loops: CDR1 MNHEY, CDR2 SVGAGI. Trimming left V 0 bases short and J 8 bases short, with 25 bases between. The CDR3 is 18 residues long. Here the CDR3 reads CASSYSIDGDGEGKGYTF. Here the CDR3 DNA reads TGTGCCAGCAGTTACTCCATCGACGGGGACGGGGAGGGAAAAGGCTACACCTTC.

This clonotype appeared a few times. V is TRBV15 and J is TRBJ2-1, with unresolved D. This CDR3 spans 15 amino acids. V was clipped by 3 bases and J by 10 bases, with 19 bases between them. Germline V CDR1 and CDR2: LNHNV, YYDKDF (reference sequence). This chain's CDR3 is CATSSIRSTGLEQFF. The CDR3 DNA reads as TGTGCCACCAGCAGTATCAGGAGTACGGGTTTGGAGCAGTTCTTC. The entire variable domain, with the rest obtained from reference TRBV15 and TRBJ2-1, is as follows: DAMVIQNPRYQVTQFGKPVTLSCSQTLNHNVMYWYQQKSSQAPKLLFHYYDKDFNNEADTPDNFQSRRPNTSFCFLDIRSPGLGDTAMYLCATSSIRSTGLEQFFGPGTRLTVL.

This clonotype was counted between two and nine times. This chain joins TRBV6-1 and TRBJ2-3; D remains ambiguous. V lost 3 bases and J lost 0, with 10 bases in between. The CDR3 is 15 amino acids. Germline V gives CDR1 MNHNS, CDR2 SASEGT. The CDR3: CASSDALASTDTQYF. The CDR3 bases are TGTGCCAGCAGTGACGCTTTGGCTAGCACAGATACGCAGTATTTT.

This clonotype was found many times. This chain joins TRBV6-2 or TRBV6-3 and TRBJ2-2, with D maybe TRBD2 (5 bases). Trimming cost V 0 bases and J 6 bases, with 5 bases left between them. This CDR3 region has 13 residues. Germline loops: CDR1 MNHEY, CDR2 SVGEGT. CDR3 sequence (DNA): TGTGCCAGCAGTTACTCACTAGCCGGGGAGCTGTTTTTT. Its protein product is CASSYSLAGELFF.

This clonotype was seen at least ten times. The chain links TRBV2 to TRBJ2-5; 10 bases are a match to TRBD1. This CDR3 spans 17 amino acids. The ends lost 3 bases at V and 1 base at J; junction bases unmatched: 8. Per germline, CDR1 SNHLY and CDR2 FYNNEI. The DNA of the CDR3 is TGTGCCAGCAGTGAGACAGGGGGCGGCCGGCCCCAAGAGACCCAGTACTTC. Residues: CASSETGGGRPQETQYF. Complete variable domain (other parts from reference TRBV2 and TRBJ2-5): EPEVTQTPSHQVTQMGQEVILRCVPISNHLYFYWYRQILGQKVEFLVSFYNNEISEKSEIFDDQFSVERPDGSNFTLKIRSTKLEDSAMYFCASSETGGGRPQETQYFGPGTRLLVL.

This clonotype was seen only a few times. The chain combines TRBV19 with TRBJ2-2; TRBD1 might be the D (6 bases). Germline V gene sequence: CDR1 LNHDA, CDR2 SQIVND (reference sequence). V was trimmed by 5 bases and J by 2 bases, leaving 12 bases between them. The CDR3 sequence is 15 residues long. CDR3: CASSHKTGNTGELFF. The CDR3, as DNA: TGTGCCAGTAGTCACAAGACAGGAAACACCGGGGAGCTGTTTTTT.

CDR3 sequence reads: CASSTTGDAYEQYF. In DNA, the CDR3 is TGTGCCAGCAGCACTACAGGAGATGCCTACGAGCAGTACTTC. This chain joins TRBV5-6 and TRBJ2-7; D is perhaps TRBD1 (5 bases). The CDR3 has 14 residues. Looked up from germline, CDR1 is SGHDT and CDR2 is YYEEEE. Between the trimmed V and J ends, which lost 4 bases and 2 bases, there was a span of 13 bases.

In this sample, this clonotype turned up a few times. V gene TRBV7-6 combines with J gene TRBJ2-7; D not certain. The CDR3 is 13 residues long. V was clipped by 5 bases and J by 3 bases, with 11 bases between them. Germline V gene data show CDR1 as SGHVS and CDR2 as FNYEAQ. CDR3: CASSPTYSYEQYF. The CDR3 bases are TGTGCCAGCAGCCCTACTTACAGCTACGAGCAGTACTTC.

This clonotype has at least ten counts. V usage is TRBV7-9 and J usage is TRBJ2-5, with TRBD1 identical over 8 bases. Germline assignment: CDR1 SEHNR and CDR2 FQNEAQ (reference sequence). The CDR3 loop spans 16 amino acids. V shed 7 bases, J shed 2 bases, and the junction held 12 bases outside the gene matches. CDR3 sequence: CASIPLKWTGQETQYF. The CDR3 nucleotides read TGTGCCAGCATCCCCCTAAAGTGGACAGGGCAAGAGACCCAGTACTTC. Full variable domain (missing parts from reference TRBV7-9 and TRBJ2-5): DTGVSQNPRHKITKRGQNVTFRCDPISEHNRLYWYRQTLGQGPEFLTYFQNEAQLEKSRLLSDRFSAERPKGSFSTLEIQRTEQGDSAMYLCASIPLKWTGQETQYFGPGTRLLVL.

The genes are TRBV10-2 and TRBJ2-1; TRBD1 matches at 10 bases. The CDR3 loop spans 19 amino acids. Germline CDR1 reads WSHSY; CDR2 reads SAAADI. The V and J ends lost 8 bases and 5 bases, in that order; junction bases with no gene match: 21. The CDR3 nucleotides read TGCGCCAGCTCCCCGGGACAGGGGATTTTTTTGGAGGTGGACAATGAGCAGTTCTTC. The encoded protein is CASSPGQGIFLEVDNEQFF.

This clonotype came up a few times. The chain employs TRBV10-2 and TRBJ2-5; 11 bases are a match to TRBD2. V shed 3 bases and J 0 bases; nucleotides not matched to a gene: 9. The V gene's germline CDR1 is WSHSY and CDR2 SAAADI. There are 18 residues in the CDR3. The CDR3 coding sequence is TGCGCCAGCAGTGATACGGGACTAGCGGTCCTGCACCAAGAGACCCAGTACTTC. Translation: CASSDTGLAVLHQETQYF.

This clonotype was observed a few times. This chain connects TRBV12-3 or TRBV12-4 to TRBJ2-1; weak D call: TRBD2 (6 bases). Trimming removed 5 bases from V and 13 bases from J, with 15 bases in between. This CDR3 has 12 amino acids. CDR3 sequence: CASSAPGTLQFF. The CDR3 nucleotides read TGTGCCAGCAGTGCCCCCGGGACTCTTCAGTTCTTC.

V usage is TRBV5-1 and J usage is TRBJ2-3; D is uncertain. The CDR3 length is 10 residues. Per the germline V gene, CDR1 is SGHRS and CDR2 is YFSETQ. Deletions cut 3 bases from V and 4 bases from J, with 0 bases between. This chain's CDR3 is CASSSDTQYF. The CDR3 coding sequence is TGCGCCAGCAGCTCAGATACGCAGTATTTT. Complete variable domain (other parts from reference TRBV5-1 and TRBJ2-3): KAGVTQTPRYLIKTRGQQVTLSCSPISGHRSVSWYQQTPGQGLQFLFEYFSETQRNKGNFPGRFSGRQFSNSRSEMNVSTLELGDSALYLCASSSDTQYFGPGTRLTVL.

This clonotype has only a few counts. The chain couples TRBV10-3 to TRBJ2-4, with a possible D match to TRBD1 (6 bases). The CDR3 runs 14 residues. V lost 0 bases and J lost 7, with 10 bases in between. Per the germline V gene, CDR1 is ENHRY and CDR2 is SYGVKD. The CDR3 is CAISESTQGNIQYF. CDR3 nucleotides: TGTGCCATCAGTGAGTCGACTCAGGGGAACATTCAGTACTTC.

This clonotype was detected a few times. This chain uses TRBV20-1 with TRBJ1-2, with D uncertain. This CDR3 contains 13 residues. The V gene lost 0 bases and the J gene lost 3 bases, with 8 bases spanning the gap. Looked up from germline, CDR1 is DFQATT and CDR2 is SNEGSKA (reference sequence). The CDR3 loop reads CSARDREHYGYTF. CDR3 DNA sequence: TGCAGTGCTAGAGATAGGGAGCACTATGGCTACACCTTC.

This clonotype was recorded at least ten times. The V and J genes are TRBV12-3 or TRBV12-4 and TRBJ2-2, with D uncertain. CDR3 length equals 15 residues. Deletions cut 0 bases from V and 3 bases from J, with 8 bases between. CDR3 nucleotides: TGTGCCAGCAGTTTAGCGCCTGAGGACACCGGGGAGCTGTTTTTT. Translated, it gives CASSLAPEDTGELFF.

This clonotype was found many times. The chain uses TRBV11-2 and TRBJ2-3; D is uncertain. This CDR3 is built from 15 residues. Trimming pared 1 base from V and 0 bases from J, leaving 8 bases between. Germline CDR1 is SGHAT and CDR2 is FQNNGV. The CDR3 loop reads CASSLGQTSTDTQYF. The CDR3 nucleotides read TGTGCCAGCAGCTTAGGGCAGACTAGCACAGATACGCAGTATTTT.

To note about this clonotype: A much larger clone sits a single nucleotide away, making a read error possible. The V call is TRBV9, the J call TRBJ2-3; the match to TRBD2 covers 12 bases. Germline V CDR1 and CDR2: SGDLS, YYNGEE. There are 15 residues in the CDR3. CDR3 sequence reads: CASSAGLAGTATQYF. The CDR3 DNA follows: TGTGCCAGCAGCGCGGGACTAGCGGGCACAGCTACGCAGTATTTT.

This clonotype occurred a few times. The CDR3 protein is CASSPDEEPDTQYF. The CDR3, as DNA: TGTGCCAGCAGTCCGGACGAGGAGCCAGATACGCAGTATTTT. This chain uses TRBV6-1 with TRBJ2-3, with no clear D. This CDR3 is built from 14 residues. Germline V gene lookup returns CDR1 MNHNS and CDR2 SASEGT. V dropped 5 bases and J dropped 4 bases, with 13 bases sitting between them.

This clonotype was observed a handful of times. V usage is TRBV27 and J usage is TRBJ1-1; D is uncertain. Trimming left V 2 bases short and J 3 bases short, with 13 bases between. Germline CDR1 and CDR2: MNHEY and SMNVEV (reference sequence). This CDR3 contains 15 residues. The CDR3 reads CASSLSISGYTEAFF. Written as DNA, the CDR3 is TGTGCCAGCAGTTTAAGCATAAGCGGGTACACTGAAGCTTTCTTT.

This clonotype turned up a few times. The gene calls are TRBV4-3 and TRBJ2-3, with a possible D match to TRBD1 (5 bases). The germline V gene has CDR1 LGHNA and CDR2 YSLEER. This CDR3 contains 15 residues. The germline V and J ends were trimmed by 0 bases and 4 bases, with 11 bases remaining between them. The CDR3 protein is CASSQDLDTSDTQYF. CDR3 DNA sequence: TGCGCCAGCAGCCAAGATCTGGACACCTCAGATACGCAGTATTTT.

Many counts were recorded for this clonotype. Relative to the germline gene, one junction end is altered; a read error may explain this. The genes are TRBV4-3 and TRBJ1-1; TRBD1 aligns across 7 bases. CDR3 length equals 14 residues. Germline V gene lookup returns CDR1 LGHNA and CDR2 YSLEER. In nucleotides, the CDR3 is TGCGCCAGCAGCCAAGAGACAGGGAACGCTGAAGCTTTCTTT. It yields the protein CASSQETGNAEAFF.

This clonotype showed up many times. The chain has TRBV6-4 and TRBJ2-1, with no clear D. Per germline, CDR1 MRHNA and CDR2 SNTAGT. The CDR3 runs 13 residues. Trimming cost V 0 bases and J 8 bases, with 8 bases left between them. The DNA of the CDR3 is TGTGCCAGCAGTGACTCTGAGCGCGATGAGCAGTTCTTC. The encoded protein is CASSDSERDEQFF.

This clonotype was observed a few times. The rearrangement uses TRBV7-9 and TRBJ2-4, with TRBD1 identical over 9 bases. V gave up 5 bases and J gave up 8 bases; unmatched junction bases: 7. Germline loops: CDR1 SEHNR, CDR2 FQNEAQ (reference sequence). The CDR3 spans 14 residues. The CDR3 sequence is CASSPQGAGYIQYF. The CDR3 DNA sequence: TGTGCCAGCAGCCCACAGGGGGCAGGGTACATTCAGTACTTC.